This T cell receptor (beta chain) emerged from a study of graft-versus-host responses after intestinal transplantation. Study background: Each patient got anti-thymocyte globulin induction, then tacrolimus and steroids for about 3 years.

Study results and limitations: Across patients carrying graft-donor T cell macrochimerism, allografts held high graft-versus-host to host-versus-graft clonal ratios.

Profiling relied on immunoSEQ multiplex PCR, and the TCRdb table lists in-frame clones only, not all of them. Among 84,000 or so clones listed, approximately 92% were seen once. About this clone: The target antigen is unknown.

J lost 0 bases, V lost 0 bases, and 2 bases had no gene match. Germline V CDR1 and CDR2: SGDLS, YYNGEE. This CDR3 is built from 15 residues. The V gene is TRBV9, the J gene TRBJ1-1; 7 bases fit TRBD1. The source of this sequence is a human donor who was the organ donor for an intestinal transplant. This specimen consisted of unstimulated CD8+ T cells sorted from spleen or lymph node cells, obtained before transplant. The CDR3 is CASSVVGQLNTEAFF. The CDR3 DNA reads as TGTGCCAGCAGCGTAGTGGGACAGTTGAACACTGAAGCTTTCTTT.